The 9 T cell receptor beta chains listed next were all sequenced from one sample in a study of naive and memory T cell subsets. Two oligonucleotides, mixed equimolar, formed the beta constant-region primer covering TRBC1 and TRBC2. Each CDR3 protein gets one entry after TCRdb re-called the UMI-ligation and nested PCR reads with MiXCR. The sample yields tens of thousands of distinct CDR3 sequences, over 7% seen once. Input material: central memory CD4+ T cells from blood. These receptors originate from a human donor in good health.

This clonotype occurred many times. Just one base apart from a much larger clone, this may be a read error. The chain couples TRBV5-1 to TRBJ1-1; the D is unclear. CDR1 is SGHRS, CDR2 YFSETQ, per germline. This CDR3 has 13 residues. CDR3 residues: CANSLTTNTEAFF. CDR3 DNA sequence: TGCGCCAACAGCCTTACAACGAACACTGAAGCTTTCTTT. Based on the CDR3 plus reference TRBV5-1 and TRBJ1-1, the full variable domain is KAGVTQTPRYLIKTRGQQVTLSCSPISGHRSVSWYQQTPGQGLQFLFEYFSETQRNKGNFPGRFSGRQFSNSRSEMNVSTLELGDSALYLCANSLTTNTEAFFGQGTRLTVV.

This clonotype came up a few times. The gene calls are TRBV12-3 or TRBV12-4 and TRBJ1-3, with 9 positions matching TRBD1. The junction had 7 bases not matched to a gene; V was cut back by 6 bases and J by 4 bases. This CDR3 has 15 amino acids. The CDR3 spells CASRKQGARGNTIYF. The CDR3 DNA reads TGTGCCAGCAGAAAACAGGGGGCGCGGGGAAACACCATATATTTT.

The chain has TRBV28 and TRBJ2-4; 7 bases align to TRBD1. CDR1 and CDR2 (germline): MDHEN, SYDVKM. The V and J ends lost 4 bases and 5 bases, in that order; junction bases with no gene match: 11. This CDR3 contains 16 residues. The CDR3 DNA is TGTGCCAGCAGTTCAAACCCCGGGACAGCACAAAACATTCAGTACTTC. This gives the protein CASSSNPGTAQNIQYF.

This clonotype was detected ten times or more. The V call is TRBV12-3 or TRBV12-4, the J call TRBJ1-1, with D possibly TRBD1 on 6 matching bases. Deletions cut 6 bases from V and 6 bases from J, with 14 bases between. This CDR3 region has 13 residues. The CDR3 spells CASSLGGQAEAFF. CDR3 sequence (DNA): TGTGCCAGCAGCCTAGGGGGGCAGGCTGAAGCTTTCTTT.

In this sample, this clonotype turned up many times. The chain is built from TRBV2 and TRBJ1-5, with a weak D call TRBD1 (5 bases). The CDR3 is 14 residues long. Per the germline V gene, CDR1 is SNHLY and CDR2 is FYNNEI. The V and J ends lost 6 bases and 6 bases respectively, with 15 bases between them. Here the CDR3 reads CASSGTDPTQPQHF. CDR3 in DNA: TGTGCCAGCAGCGGGACGGATCCTACTCAGCCCCAGCATTTT.

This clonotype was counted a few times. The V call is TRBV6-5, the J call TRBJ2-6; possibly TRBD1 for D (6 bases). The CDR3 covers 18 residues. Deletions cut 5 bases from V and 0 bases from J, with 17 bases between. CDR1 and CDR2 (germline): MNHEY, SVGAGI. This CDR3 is CASSRTTGFHSGANVLTF. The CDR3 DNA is TGTGCCAGCAGTCGTACCACAGGGTTCCACTCTGGGGCCAACGTCCTGACTTTC.

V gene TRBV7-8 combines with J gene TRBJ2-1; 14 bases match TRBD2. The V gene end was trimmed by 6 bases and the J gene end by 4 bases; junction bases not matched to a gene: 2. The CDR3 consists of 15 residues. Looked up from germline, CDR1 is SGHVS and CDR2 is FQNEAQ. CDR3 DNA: TGTGCCAGCAGGAGGACTAGCGGGAGGTACAATGAGCAGTTCTTC. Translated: CASRRTSGRYNEQFF.

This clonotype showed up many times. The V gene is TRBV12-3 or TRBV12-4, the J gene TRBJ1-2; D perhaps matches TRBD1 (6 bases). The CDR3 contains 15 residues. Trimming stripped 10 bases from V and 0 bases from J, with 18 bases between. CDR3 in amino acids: CAIRGTPEANYGYTF. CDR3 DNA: TGTGCCATACGAGGGACACCCGAGGCTAACTATGGCTACACCTTC.

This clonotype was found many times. Written as DNA, the CDR3 is TGTGCCAGCAGTTTTGTTCGACCAAATGAAAAACTGTTTTTT. Translating gives CASSFVRPNEKLFF. The chain recombines TRBV28 with TRBJ1-4; no definite D call. The CDR3 covers 14 residues. Germline V gene data show CDR1 as MDHEN and CDR2 as SYDVKM. Between the trimmed V and J ends, which lost 3 bases and 5 bases, there was a span of 10 bases.